One and the same sample provided the 30 T cell receptor beta chains below, sequenced in a study of CD8 T cells in ankylosing spondylitis. TCRdb fed the 5' RACE reads into MiXCR, producing one record per CDR3 protein. The repertoire has some 130,000 distinct CDR3 sequences, 7% to 10% of them found once; the top ten carry about 7.1%. The sequenced sample was synovial fluid, either unsorted or a sorted T cell fraction (not recorded which). The source is a male donor with ankylosing spondylitis.

The V and J genes are TRBV7-9 and TRBJ2-5, with 8 bases matching TRBD2. CDR1 is SEHNR, CDR2 FQNEAQ, per germline (reference sequence). V trimming: 3 bases; J trimming: 1 base; junction bases outside the gene matches: 1. This CDR3 is 14 amino acids long. The CDR3 reads CASSFAGGQETQYF. In DNA form, the CDR3 reads TGTGCCAGCAGCTTTGCGGGGGGCCAAGAGACCCAGTACTTC.

This clonotype came up many times. V is TRBV4-2 and J is TRBJ1-3; possibly TRBD1 for D (5 bases). CDR1 LGHNA and CDR2 YNFKEQ come from the germline V gene. The V gene lost 9 bases and the J gene lost 0 bases, with 15 bases spanning the gap. This CDR3 is 15 amino acids long. The CDR3 bases are TGTGCCAGTCATGGGACCGACAGCTCTGGAAACACCATATATTTT. This sequence encodes CASHGTDSSGNTIYF.

The V call is TRBV20-1, the J call TRBJ2-7, with 8 positions matching TRBD1. After removal of 2 bases from V and 5 bases from J, the junction contained 5 bases not matched to a gene. Germline assignment: CDR1 DFQATT and CDR2 SNEGSKA (reference sequence). This CDR3 is 13 amino acids long. For the CDR3, the DNA is TGCAGTGCTAGAAAGGACAGGGTCAACGAGCAGTACTTC. Protein sequence: CSARKDRVNEQYF.

This clonotype was found many times. The J gene is TRBJ1-1, the V gene TRBV29-1; D ambiguous. Trimming took 4 bases from V and 1 from J, leaving 13 bases between them. There are 14 residues in the CDR3. Germline V gene sequence: CDR1 SQVTM, CDR2 ANQGSEA. In DNA form, the CDR3 reads TGCAGCGTTGGGATTACAGAGAAGAACACTGAAGCTTTCTTT. Amino acids: CSVGITEKNTEAFF. The full variable domain, with the rest looked up from reference TRBV29-1 and TRBJ1-1, is SAVISQKPSRDICQRGTSLTIQCQVDSQVTMMFWYRQQPGQSLTLIATANQGSEATYESGFVIDKFPISRPNLTFSTLTVSNMSPEDSSIYLCSVGITEKNTEAFFGQGTRLTVV.

This clonotype was seen a few times. The chain joins TRBV6-5 to TRBJ2-1; 8 nucleotides match TRBD2. The J segment lost 7 bases and the V segment lost 2 bases, leaving 7 bases of the junction unmatched. The CDR3 runs to 15 residues. The germline gives CDR1 MNHEY, CDR2 SVGAGI. Here the CDR3 reads CASSYGGGTRNEQFF. The DNA of the CDR3 is TGTGCCAGCAGTTACGGCGGGGGGACGCGGAATGAGCAGTTCTTC.

The CDR3: CAIRGGWPRNTIYF. For the CDR3, the DNA is TGTGCCATCAGGGGAGGGTGGCCCCGAAACACCATATATTTT. The chain carries TRBV10-3 and TRBJ1-3; D gene unclear. The length of the CDR3 is 14 residues. V was pared by 6 bases and J by 5 bases, with 14 bases between. Per the germline V gene, CDR1 is ENHRY and CDR2 is SYGVKD.

This clonotype occurred many times. The rearrangement uses TRBV7-2 and TRBJ1-2; 9 bases line up with TRBD1. The CDR3 sequence is 15 residues long. CDR1 SGHTA and CDR2 FQGNSA come from the germline V gene. Trimming removed 5 bases from V and 7 bases from J; junction bases left unmatched: 11. DNA for the CDR3: TGTGCCAGCAGCATAAGCCGGGACAGGGTTAGTGGCTACACCTTC. Protein: CASSISRDRVSGYTF.

The rearrangement joins TRBV7-8 to TRBJ2-5, with a tentative D call TRBD2 (6 bases). The CDR3 loop spans 16 amino acids. V lost 0 bases to trimming and J lost 1 base, with 12 bases between them. Germline V CDR1 and CDR2: SGHVS, FQNEAQ. The DNA of the CDR3 is TGTGCCAGCAGCTTAGCTAGTGTGGGAGGCCAAGAGACCCAGTACTTC. This translates into CASSLASVGGQETQYF.

J is TRBJ1-2 and V is TRBV11-1, with D unclear. Germline V gene data show CDR1 as SGHAT and CDR2 as FQDESV (reference sequence). The CDR3 extends over 15 amino acids. V lost 5 bases, J lost 0 bases, and 13 bases lay in between. CDR3 sequence: CASSRNRDSNYGYTF. The DNA for the CDR3 is TGTGCCAGCAGCCGGAACCGGGATTCTAACTATGGCTACACCTTC.

This chain links TRBV9 with TRBJ2-3, with 10 bases matching TRBD1. The trim removed 1 base at V and 6 bases at J, leaving 5 bases unmatched. Germline V gene sequence: CDR1 SGDLS, CDR2 YYNGEE. The CDR3 is made up of 15 amino acids. Here the CDR3 DNA reads TGTGCCAGCAGCGTACGGGACAGGGGTTTTGATACGCAGTATTTT. It yields the protein CASSVRDRGFDTQYF. Full variable domain (remainder filled in from reference TRBV9 and TRBJ2-3): DSGVTQTPKHLITATGQRVTLRCSPRSGDLSVYWYQQSLDQGLQFLIQYYNGEERAKGNILERFSAQQFPDLHSELNLSSLELGDSALYFCASSVRDRGFDTQYFGPGTRLTVL.

This clonotype was seen at least ten times. The chain joins TRBV20-1 to TRBJ2-5; TRBD2 matches at 7 bases. The germline V gene has CDR1 DFQATT and CDR2 SNEGSKA (reference sequence). The CDR3 runs 14 residues. Losses at the gene ends were 5 bases for V and 0 bases for J; bases not matched to a gene: 6. CDR3 sequence: CSAPAGVYQETQYF. For the CDR3, the DNA is TGCAGTGCTCCCGCGGGAGTGTACCAAGAGACCCAGTACTTC.

This clonotype was found many times. The chain links TRBV29-1 to TRBJ2-7; D possibly corresponds to TRBD1 (6 bases). CDR3 length: 12 amino acids. Germline V gene sequence: CDR1 SQVTM, CDR2 ANQGSEA. V shed 5 bases and J shed 2 bases, with 10 bases lying between them. CDR3 region: CSVLDRTYEQYF. DNA for the CDR3: TGCAGCGTTCTGGACAGAACCTACGAGCAGTACTTC.

The V gene is TRBV12-3 or TRBV12-4, the J gene TRBJ1-4; D is perhaps TRBD1 (5 bases). The CDR3 is made up of 13 amino acids. V was trimmed by 7 bases and J by 7 bases, leaving 13 bases between them. The CDR3 DNA is TGTGCCAGCACCCTCTTCCAGGGTGAAAAACTGTTTTTT. Its protein is CASTLFQGEKLFF.

This clonotype occurred many times. The chain couples TRBV7-2 to TRBJ1-1; 10 bases match TRBD1. There are 15 residues in the CDR3. In germline, CDR1 is SGHTA, CDR2 FQGNSA. V trimming: 5 bases; J trimming: 7 bases; junction bases outside the gene matches: 10. CDR3 region: CASSITGTGEDEAFF. The DNA for the CDR3 is TGTGCCAGCAGCATAACCGGGACAGGGGAGGATGAAGCTTTCTTT.

The CDR3 DNA is TGCGCCAGCAGCCCCTTACTACGTGGCACTGAAGCTTTCTTT. Protein sequence: CASSPLLRGTEAFF. The V gene is TRBV4-3, the J gene TRBJ1-1; D remains unclear. V dropped 4 bases and J dropped 4 bases, with 13 bases sitting between them. The CDR3 is 14 amino acids. Germline CDR1 is LGHNA and CDR2 is YSLEER.

This clonotype was found many times. The J gene is TRBJ1-1, the V gene TRBV3-1; D is perhaps TRBD1 (6 bases). This CDR3 spans 14 amino acids. Per germline, CDR1 LGHDT and CDR2 YNNKEL (reference sequence). V shed 6 bases and J shed 2 bases, with 13 bases lying between them. CDR3 DNA: TGTGCCAGCAGAAAGGACAGAAGAAACACTGAAGCTTTCTTT. The encoded protein is CASRKDRRNTEAFF.

In this sample, this clonotype turned up many times. The chain couples TRBV21-1 to TRBJ2-4; the D segment call TRBD2 is taken from the table without a DNA check. TRBV21-1 is shown as a pseudogene. There are 14 residues in the CDR3. The CDR3 DNA follows: TGTGCCAGCAGCAAAGGCCGGACTAGCTACATTCAGTACTTC. As protein: CASSKGRTSYIQYF.

The CDR3 DNA reads as TGCGCCAGCAGCTTCCGGGACAGGGAAGATGAGCAGTTCTTC. Its translation is CASSFRDREDEQFF. This rearrangement joins TRBV5-1 to TRBJ2-1; 9 bases align to TRBD1. In germline, CDR1 is SGHRS, CDR2 YFSETQ. The V segment lost 2 bases and the J segment 8 bases; nucleotides outside the gene matches: 5. This CDR3 is 14 amino acids long.

CDR3 bases: TGTGCCACTGGGACTAGCGGGACCAACCCACCGGGAGTTGGGGAGCTGTTTTTT. Amino acid sequence: CATGTSGTNPPGVGELFF. V usage is TRBV10-3 and J usage is TRBJ2-2; 13 bases agree with TRBD2. Germline V gene data show CDR1 as ENHRY and CDR2 as SYGVKD. The CDR3 extends over 18 amino acids. Trimming took 10 bases from V and 8 from J; bases not matched to a gene: 19.

This clonotype was detected a few times. The chain uses TRBV20-1 and TRBJ2-1, with D maybe TRBD1 (6 bases). The germline V and J ends were trimmed by 0 bases and 5 bases, with 14 bases remaining between them. CDR1 and CDR2 (germline): DFQATT, SNEGSKA (reference sequence). The CDR3 has 15 residues. The CDR3 is CSARDMARGNNEQFF. In DNA form, the CDR3 reads TGCAGTGCTAGAGATATGGCTAGGGGGAACAATGAGCAGTTCTTC.

The chain recombines TRBV20-1 with TRBJ2-7, with D perhaps TRBD1 or TRBD2 (5 bases each). The germline CDR1 and CDR2 sequences are DFQATT and SNEGSKA (reference sequence). CDR3 length: 13 residues. With 6 bases removed from V and 6 bases from J, the gap between germline ends came to 18 bases. The CDR3 sequence is CSAFPFQGAEQYF. CDR3 bases: TGCAGTGCCTTCCCCTTCCAGGGAGCCGAGCAGTACTTC.

There are many counts of this clonotype. The chain recombines TRBV12-3 or TRBV12-4 with TRBJ1-4; D not resolved. With 7 bases removed from V and 9 bases from J, the gap between germline ends came to 9 bases. CDR3 length: 11 amino acids. The DNA for the CDR3 is TGTGCCAGCACCGATCAGAAAAAACTGTTTTTT. This translates into CASTDQKKLFF.

This chain connects TRBV28 to TRBJ2-5; the D is unclear. Trimming left V 6 bases short and J 1 base short, with 9 bases between. The CDR3 extends over 13 amino acids. Germline V gene lookup returns CDR1 MDHEN and CDR2 SYDVKM. The CDR3 DNA follows: TGTGCCAGCAGGCGGCCCCCCCAAGAGACCCAGTACTTC. This sequence encodes CASRRPPQETQYF.

This clonotype was seen once. A much larger clone differs from this one at a single base, so this may be a read error. The V call is TRBV4-1, the J call TRBJ2-1; TRBD1 might be the D (7 bases). Germline loops: CDR1 MGHRA, CDR2 YSYEKL. The CDR3 sequence is 15 residues long. Between the trimmed V and J ends, which lost 0 bases and 9 bases, there was a span of 15 bases. The CDR3 reads CASSQDGAGGTEQFF. For the CDR3, the DNA is TGCGCCAGCAGCCAAGATGGGGCAGGGGGGACTGAGCAGTTCTTC.

This chain connects TRBV6-2 or TRBV6-3 to TRBJ2-1; TRBD1 matches at 10 bases. Germline V gives CDR1 MNHEY, CDR2 SVGEGT. With V trimmed by 7 bases and J by 4 bases, 4 bases remained unmatched. This CDR3 has 14 amino acids. CDR3 protein: CASIDRGLYNEQFF. CDR3 nucleotide sequence: TGTGCCAGCATTGACAGGGGGCTTTACAATGAGCAGTTCTTC.

The CDR3 loop is CAQQWRETTDTQYF. The DNA for the CDR3 is TGTGCCCAACAGTGGCGGGAGACTACAGATACGCAGTATTTT. The rearrangement uses TRBV30 and TRBJ2-3; 7 nucleotides align to TRBD2. The CDR3 totals 14 residues. Germline assignment: CDR1 GTSNPN and CDR2 SVGIG (reference sequence). Trimming removed 8 bases from V and 3 bases from J; junction bases left unmatched: 11. The full variable domain, in which reference TRBV30 and TRBJ2-3 provide the parts outside the CDR3, is SQTIHQWPATLVQPVGSPLSLECTVEGTSNPNLYWYRQAAGRGLQLLFYSVGIGQISSEVPQNLSASRPQDRQFILSSKKLLLSDSGFYLCAQQWRETTDTQYFGPGTRLTVL.

This clonotype was counted only a few times. The chain recombines TRBV5-1 with TRBJ2-2, with 14 bases lining up with TRBD2. There are 17 residues in the CDR3. The V segment lost 3 bases and the J segment 4 bases; nucleotides outside the gene matches: 5. CDR1 is SGHRS and CDR2 is YFSETQ in the germline V gene. The CDR3 sequence is CASSSGLAGASTGELFF. Here the CDR3 DNA reads TGCGCCAGCAGCTCGGGACTAGCGGGAGCAAGCACCGGGGAGCTGTTTTTT.

In this sample, this clonotype turned up many times. The CDR3: CASSAGGGGNEQFF. The CDR3 nucleotides read TGCGCCAGCAGCGCGGGAGGGGGAGGCAATGAGCAGTTCTTC. The V and J genes are TRBV5-1 and TRBJ2-1; TRBD2 aligns across 9 bases. In germline, CDR1 is SGHRS, CDR2 YFSETQ. The trim removed 4 bases at V and 6 bases at J, leaving 5 bases unmatched. CDR3 size: 14 residues. The full variable domain, rest sourced from reference TRBV5-1 and TRBJ2-1, is KAGVTQTPRYLIKTRGQQVTLSCSPISGHRSVSWYQQTPGQGLQFLFEYFSETQRNKGNFPGRFSGRQFSNSRSEMNVSTLELGDSALYLCASSAGGGGNEQFFGPGTRLTVL.

This clonotype has only a few counts. The rearrangement uses TRBV6-5 and TRBJ2-5, with D possibly TRBD2 on 6 matching bases. V lost 4 bases and J 0 bases, leaving 15 bases between the germline ends. The germline CDR1 and CDR2 sequences are MNHEY and SVGAGI. This CDR3 is built from 16 residues. The CDR3 region has the DNA TGTGCCAGCAGTTCTATTGGACGGGGGTACCAAGAGACCCAGTACTTC. Translated, it gives CASSSIGRGYQETQYF.

The chain recombines TRBV2 with TRBJ2-1, with D uncertain. V lost 3 bases, J lost 4 bases, and 7 bases lay in between. Germline CDR1 reads SNHLY; CDR2 reads FYNNEI. There are 13 residues in the CDR3. For the CDR3, the DNA is TGTGCCAGCAGTGAGGTGGGGTACAATGAGCAGTTCTTC. Amino acid sequence: CASSEVGYNEQFF.